The clone carrying this T cell receptor (beta chain) was counted a few times. The data stem from a study of patients and donors after allogeneic stem cell transplantation. TCRdb re-called the RT-PCR reads with MiXCR, one entry per CDR3 protein. Of approximately 150,000 distinct CDR3 sequences listed, approximately 40% are singletons. The V segment lost 1 base and the J segment 7 bases; nucleotides outside the gene matches: 10. Germline V gives CDR1 SGHVS, CDR2 FQNEAQ. The CDR3 spans 16 residues. The chain is built from TRBV7-8 and TRBJ1-5; 7 bases are a match to TRBD1. This clonotype was sampled from a human donor who was either an allogeneic HSCT recipient or a stem cell or donor lymphocyte infusion donor (not recorded which). It is not recorded whose cells these are; they may come from a transplant donor. Sequencing used blood, either unsorted or a sorted T cell fraction (not recorded which). The CDR3 DNA sequence: TGTGCCAGCAGCTTAGGAGTCCGGACAGGACTCCAGCCCCAGCATTTT. Protein sequence: CASSLGVRTGLQPQHF.